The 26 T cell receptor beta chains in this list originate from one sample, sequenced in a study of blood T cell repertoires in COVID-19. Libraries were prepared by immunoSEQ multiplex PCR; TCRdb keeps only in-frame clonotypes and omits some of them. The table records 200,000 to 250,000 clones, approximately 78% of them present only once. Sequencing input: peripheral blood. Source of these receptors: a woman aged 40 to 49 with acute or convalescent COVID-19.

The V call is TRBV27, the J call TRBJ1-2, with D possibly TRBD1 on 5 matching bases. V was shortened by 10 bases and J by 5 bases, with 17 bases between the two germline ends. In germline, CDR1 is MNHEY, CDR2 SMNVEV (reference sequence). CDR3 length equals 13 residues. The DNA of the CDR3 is TGTGCCAACATACCCCCCACAGGTTATGGCTACACCTTC. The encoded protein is CANIPPTGYGYTF.

CDR3 loop: CASSDGSSGNTIYF. Here the CDR3 DNA reads TGTGCCAGCTCGGACGGGAGCTCTGGAAACACCATATATTTT. V gene TRBV18 combines with J gene TRBJ1-3; D uncertain. The CDR3 has 14 residues. V was pared by 6 bases and J by 0 bases, with 9 bases between. Germline-derived CDR1 and CDR2 are KGHSH and LQKENI.

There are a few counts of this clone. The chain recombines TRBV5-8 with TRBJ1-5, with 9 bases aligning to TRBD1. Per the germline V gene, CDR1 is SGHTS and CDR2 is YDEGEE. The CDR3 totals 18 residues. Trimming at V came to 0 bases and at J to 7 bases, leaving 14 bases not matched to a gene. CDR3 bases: TGTGCCAGCAGCTTGGCCTGGAGGGACAGGGAAGCAAACCAGCCCCAGCATTTT. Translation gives CASSLAWRDREANQPQHF.

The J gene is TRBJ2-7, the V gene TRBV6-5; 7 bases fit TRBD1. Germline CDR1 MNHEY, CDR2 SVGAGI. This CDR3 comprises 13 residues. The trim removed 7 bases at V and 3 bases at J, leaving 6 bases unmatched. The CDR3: CASKIAGGYEQYF. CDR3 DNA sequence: TGTGCCAGCAAAATTGCAGGGGGCTACGAGCAGTACTTC.

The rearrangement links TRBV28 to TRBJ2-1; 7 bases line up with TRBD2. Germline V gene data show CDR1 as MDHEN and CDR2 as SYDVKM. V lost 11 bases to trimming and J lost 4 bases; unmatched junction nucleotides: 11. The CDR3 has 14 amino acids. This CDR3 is CAGSPSGSYNEQFF. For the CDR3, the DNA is TGTGCCGGGAGCCCTAGCGGTTCTTACAATGAGCAGTTCTTC. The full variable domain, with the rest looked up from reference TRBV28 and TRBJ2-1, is DVKVTQSSRYLVKRTGEKVFLECVQDMDHENMFWYRQDPGLGLRLIYFSYDVKMKEKGDIPEGYSVSREKKERFSLILESASTNQTSMYLCAGSPSGSYNEQFFGPGTRLTVL.

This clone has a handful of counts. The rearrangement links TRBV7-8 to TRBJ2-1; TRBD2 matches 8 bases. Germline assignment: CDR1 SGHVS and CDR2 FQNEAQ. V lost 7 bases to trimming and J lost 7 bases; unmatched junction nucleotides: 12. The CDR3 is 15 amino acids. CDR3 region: CASTQSGSSNNEQFF. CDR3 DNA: TGTGCCAGCACCCAGAGCGGGAGTTCTAATAATGAGCAGTTCTTC.

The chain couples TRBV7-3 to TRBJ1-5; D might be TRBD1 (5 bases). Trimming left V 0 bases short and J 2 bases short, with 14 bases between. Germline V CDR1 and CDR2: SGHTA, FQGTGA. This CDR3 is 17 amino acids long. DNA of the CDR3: TGTGCCAGCAGCTTAACATCTTCTTGGGGGGGCAATCAGCCCCAGCATTTT. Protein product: CASSLTSSWGGNQPQHF. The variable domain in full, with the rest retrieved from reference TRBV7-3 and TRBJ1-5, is GAGVSQTPSNKVTEKGKYVELRCDPISGHTALYWYRQSLGQGPEFLIYFQGTGAADDSGLPNDRFFAVRPEGSVSTLKIQRTERGDSAVYLCASSLTSSWGGNQPQHFGDGTRLSIL.

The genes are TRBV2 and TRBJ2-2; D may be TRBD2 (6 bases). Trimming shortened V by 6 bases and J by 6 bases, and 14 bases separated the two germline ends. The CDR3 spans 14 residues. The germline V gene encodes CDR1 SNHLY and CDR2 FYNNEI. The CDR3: CASRESSGAGELFF. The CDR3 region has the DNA TGTGCCAGCAGAGAAAGCTCGGGGGCCGGGGAGCTGTTTTTT.

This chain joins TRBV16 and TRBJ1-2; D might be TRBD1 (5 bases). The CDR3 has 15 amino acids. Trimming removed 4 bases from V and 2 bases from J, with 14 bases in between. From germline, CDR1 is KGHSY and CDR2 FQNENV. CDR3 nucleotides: TGTGCCAGCAGCCGAAGGGCCGCAGGGAACTATGGCTACACCTTC. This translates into CASSRRAAGNYGYTF.

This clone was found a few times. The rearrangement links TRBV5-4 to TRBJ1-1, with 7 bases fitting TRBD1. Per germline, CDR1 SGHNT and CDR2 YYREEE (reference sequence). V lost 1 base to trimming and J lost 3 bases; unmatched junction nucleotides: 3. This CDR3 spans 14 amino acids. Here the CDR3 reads CASSLQGGHTEAFF. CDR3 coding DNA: TGTGCCAGCAGCTTGCAAGGGGGCCACACTGAAGCTTTCTTT.

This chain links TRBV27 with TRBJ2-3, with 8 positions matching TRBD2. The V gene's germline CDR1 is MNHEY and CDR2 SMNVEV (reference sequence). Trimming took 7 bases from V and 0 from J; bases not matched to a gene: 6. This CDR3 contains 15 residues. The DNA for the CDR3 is TGTGCCAGCACCGATATAGCGGGGAGCACAGATACGCAGTATTTT. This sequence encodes CASTDIAGSTDTQYF.

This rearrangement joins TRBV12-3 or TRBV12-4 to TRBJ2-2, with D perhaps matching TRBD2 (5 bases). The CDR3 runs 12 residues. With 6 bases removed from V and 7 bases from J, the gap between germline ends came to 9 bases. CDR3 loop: CASSPGFGELFF. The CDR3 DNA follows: TGTGCCAGCAGCCCGGGGTTCGGGGAGCTGTTTTTT.

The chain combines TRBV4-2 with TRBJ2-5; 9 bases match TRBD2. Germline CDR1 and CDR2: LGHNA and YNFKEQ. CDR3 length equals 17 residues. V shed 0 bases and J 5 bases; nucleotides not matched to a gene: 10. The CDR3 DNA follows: TGTGCCAGCAGCCAAGATGGAGCTAGCGGGATTGGTGAGACCCAGTACTTC. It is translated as CASSQDGASGIGETQYF.

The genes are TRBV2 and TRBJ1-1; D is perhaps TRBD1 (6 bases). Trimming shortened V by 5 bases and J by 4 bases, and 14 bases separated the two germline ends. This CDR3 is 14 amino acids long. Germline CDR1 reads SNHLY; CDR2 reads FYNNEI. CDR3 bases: TGTGCCAGCAGTCCACAGGGAACGGGCACTGAAGCTTTCTTT. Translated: CASSPQGTGTEAFF.

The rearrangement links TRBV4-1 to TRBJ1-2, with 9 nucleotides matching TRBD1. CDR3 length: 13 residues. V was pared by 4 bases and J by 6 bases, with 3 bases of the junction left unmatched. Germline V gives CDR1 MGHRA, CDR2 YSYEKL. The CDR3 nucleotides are TGCGCCAGCAGCCCCGGGACAGGGAATGGCTACACCTTC. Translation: CASSPGTGNGYTF.

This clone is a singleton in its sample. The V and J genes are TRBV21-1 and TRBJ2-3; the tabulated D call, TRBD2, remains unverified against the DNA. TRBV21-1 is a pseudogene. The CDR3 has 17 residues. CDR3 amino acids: CASSKGGTSSYTDTQYF. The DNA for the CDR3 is TGTGCCAGCAGTAAAGGAGGGACTAGCTCGTACACAGATACGCAGTATTTT.

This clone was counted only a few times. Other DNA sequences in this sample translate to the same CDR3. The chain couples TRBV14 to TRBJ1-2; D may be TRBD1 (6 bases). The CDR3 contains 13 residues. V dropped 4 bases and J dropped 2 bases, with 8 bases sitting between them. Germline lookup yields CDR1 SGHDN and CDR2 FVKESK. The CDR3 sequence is CASSPGQNYGYTF. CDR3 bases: TGTGCCAGCAGCCCGGGACAAAACTATGGCTACACCTTC.

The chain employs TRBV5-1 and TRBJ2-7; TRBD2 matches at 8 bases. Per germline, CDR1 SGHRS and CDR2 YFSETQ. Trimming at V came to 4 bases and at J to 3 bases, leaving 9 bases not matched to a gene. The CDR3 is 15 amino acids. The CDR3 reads CASSRDGTSNYEQYF. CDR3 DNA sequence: TGCGCCAGCAGCCGGGACGGGACTAGTAACTACGAGCAGTACTTC. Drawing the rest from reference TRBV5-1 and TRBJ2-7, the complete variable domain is KAGVTQTPRYLIKTRGQQVTLSCSPISGHRSVSWYQQTPGQGLQFLFEYFSETQRNKGNFPGRFSGRQFSNSRSEMNVSTLELGDSALYLCASSRDGTSNYEQYFGPGTRLTVT.

The CDR3 bases are TGTGCCAGCAGCCAGGGTGGACTAGGCGCCTACGAGCAGTACTTC. Amino acid sequence: CASSQGGLGAYEQYF. The genes are TRBV4-2 and TRBJ2-7; TRBD2 agrees at 7 bases. CDR1 LGHNA and CDR2 YNFKEQ come from the germline V gene. The CDR3 loop spans 15 amino acids. V trimming: 3 bases; J trimming: 2 bases; junction bases outside the gene matches: 7.

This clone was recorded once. The CDR3 loop is CASSSQGALNTEAFF. The CDR3 coding sequence is TGTGCCAGCAGCTCACAGGGGGCCTTGAACACTGAAGCTTTCTTT. The genes are TRBV7-2 and TRBJ1-1; 9 bases are a match to TRBD1. The CDR3 covers 15 residues. The germline V gene has CDR1 SGHTA and CDR2 FQGNSA. Trimming at V came to 4 bases and at J to 0 bases, leaving 3 bases not matched to a gene.

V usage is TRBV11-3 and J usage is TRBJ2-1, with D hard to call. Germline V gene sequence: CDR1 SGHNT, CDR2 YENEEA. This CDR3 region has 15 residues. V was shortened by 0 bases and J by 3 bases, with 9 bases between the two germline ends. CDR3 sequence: CASSLDSGIYNEQFF. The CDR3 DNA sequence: TGTGCCAGCAGCTTAGATTCCGGTATCTACAATGAGCAGTTCTTC.

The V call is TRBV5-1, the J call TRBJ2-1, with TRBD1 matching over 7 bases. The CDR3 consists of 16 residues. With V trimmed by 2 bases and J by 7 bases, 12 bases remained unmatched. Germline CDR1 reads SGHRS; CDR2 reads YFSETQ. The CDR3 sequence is CASSLIRQGRWNEQFF. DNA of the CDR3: TGCGCCAGCAGCTTAATAAGACAGGGAAGATGGAATGAGCAGTTCTTC.

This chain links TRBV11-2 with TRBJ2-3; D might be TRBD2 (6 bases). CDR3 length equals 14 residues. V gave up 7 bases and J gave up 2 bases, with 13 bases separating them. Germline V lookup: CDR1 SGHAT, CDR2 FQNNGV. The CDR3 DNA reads TGTGCCAGCAAATCCGGGAGCACCACAGATACGCAGTATTTT. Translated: CASKSGSTTDTQYF.

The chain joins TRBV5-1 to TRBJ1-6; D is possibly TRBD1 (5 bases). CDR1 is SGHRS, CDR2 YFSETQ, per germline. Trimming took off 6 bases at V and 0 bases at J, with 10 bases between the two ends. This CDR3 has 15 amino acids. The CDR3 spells CASNFDSSYNSPLHF. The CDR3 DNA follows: TGCGCCAGCAACTTCGACAGCTCCTATAATTCACCCCTCCACTTT.

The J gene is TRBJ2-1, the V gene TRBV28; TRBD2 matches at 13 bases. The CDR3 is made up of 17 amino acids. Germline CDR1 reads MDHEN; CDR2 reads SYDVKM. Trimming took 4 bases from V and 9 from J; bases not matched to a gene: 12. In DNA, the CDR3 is TGTGCCAGCAGTTCCCCATCTACTAGCGGGGGGGCCAGTGAGCAGTTCTTC. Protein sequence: CASSSPSTSGGASEQFF.

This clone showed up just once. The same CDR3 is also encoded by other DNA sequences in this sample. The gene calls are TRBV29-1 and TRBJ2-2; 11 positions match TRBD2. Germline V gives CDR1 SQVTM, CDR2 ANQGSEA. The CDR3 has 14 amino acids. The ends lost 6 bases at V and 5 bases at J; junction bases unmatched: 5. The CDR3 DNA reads TGCAGCGTCGGGCTAGCGGGAGGTACCGGGGAGCTGTTTTTT. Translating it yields CSVGLAGGTGELFF.